Listed below are T cell receptor beta chains from one sample, sequenced in a study of blood T cell repertoires in COVID-19. TCRdb keeps only in-frame clones here, not all; method: immunoSEQ multiplex PCR. The sample carries fewer than 350,000 clones, 80% to 85% recorded once. Source material: peripheral blood. Receptor source: an older woman with active or convalescent COVID-19. Both conserved end residues are part of each CDR3. The D gene is left open where the match is weak. For some rows the clone size is stated as once, few or many, or as a class when expanded; others skip it.

J gene | V gene | clone size | D gene | CDR3 protein | CDR3 DNA
TRBJ2-2 | TRBV13 | NA | TRBD1 | CASSLGTMTGGITGELFF | TGTGCCAGCAGCTTAGGGACCATGACAGGGGGCATCACCGGGGAGCTGTTTTTT
TRBJ2-1 | TRBV7-9 | NA | TRBD2 | CASRDSSGGTHNEQFF | TGTGCCAGCAGGGATTCTAGCGGGGGAACCCACAATGAGCAGTTCTTC
TRBJ2-7 | TRBV10-2 | few | TRBD2 | CASRELAGVSYEQYF | TGCGCCAGCAGAGAACTAGCGGGGGTCTCCTACGAGCAGTACTTC
TRBJ2-7 | TRBV6-2/TRBV6-3 | NA | TRBD2 | CASSAAGGQSYEQYF | TGTGCCAGCAGCGCGGCGGGGGGGCAGTCCTACGAGCAGTACTTC
TRBJ2-1 | TRBV10-3 | NA | TRBD2 | CAIRLAGGYNEQFF | TGTGCCATCAGGCTAGCGGGGGGCTACAATGAGCAGTTCTTC
TRBJ1-2 | TRBV27 | few | NA | CASSLRASPRINYGYTF | TGTGCCAGCAGTTTACGGGCTAGCCCACGGATTAACTATGGCTACACCTTC
TRBJ1-2 | TRBV11-2 | once | TRBD1 | CASSLGRQGVNYGYTF | TGTGCCAGCAGCTTGGGGAGACAGGGCGTTAACTATGGCTACACCTTC
TRBJ2-3 | TRBV9 | NA | TRBD2 | CASSVLAGELTDTQYF | TGTGCCAGCAGCGTTTTAGCGGGGGAGCTCACAGATACGCAGTATTTT
TRBJ2-1 | TRBV7-9 | many | TRBD1 | CASSLGTGGVSYNEQFF | TGTGCCAGCAGCTTGGGGACAGGAGGAGTCTCCTACAATGAGCAGTTCTTC
TRBJ1-6 | TRBV4-3 | NA | TRBD1 | CASSQEFRGQGNSPLHF | TGCGCCAGCAGCCAAGAGTTTCGAGGACAGGGGAATTCACCCCTCCACTTT
TRBJ1-2 | TRBV14 | NA | NA | CASSQVRGYGYTF | TGTGCCAGCAGCCAAGTTCGGGGATATGGCTACACCTTC
TRBJ1-1 | TRBV6-5 | NA | NA | CASSHWAESEAFF | TGTGCCAGCAGTCACTGGGCAGAGAGTGAAGCTTTCTTT
TRBJ1-3 | TRBV6-8 | NA | TRBD1 | CASCLRGLAGNTIYF | TGTGCCAGCTGTCTTAGGGGGCTGGCTGGAAACACCATATATTTT
TRBJ1-4 | TRBV6-1 | NA | NA | CASSEARAGEKLFF | TGTGCCAGCAGTGAAGCTAGGGCGGGTGAAAAACTGTTTTTT
TRBJ1-1 | TRBV5-1 | NA | TRBD1 | CASSPQGGVTEAFF | TGCGCCAGCAGCCCACAGGGGGGGGTAACTGAAGCTTTCTTT